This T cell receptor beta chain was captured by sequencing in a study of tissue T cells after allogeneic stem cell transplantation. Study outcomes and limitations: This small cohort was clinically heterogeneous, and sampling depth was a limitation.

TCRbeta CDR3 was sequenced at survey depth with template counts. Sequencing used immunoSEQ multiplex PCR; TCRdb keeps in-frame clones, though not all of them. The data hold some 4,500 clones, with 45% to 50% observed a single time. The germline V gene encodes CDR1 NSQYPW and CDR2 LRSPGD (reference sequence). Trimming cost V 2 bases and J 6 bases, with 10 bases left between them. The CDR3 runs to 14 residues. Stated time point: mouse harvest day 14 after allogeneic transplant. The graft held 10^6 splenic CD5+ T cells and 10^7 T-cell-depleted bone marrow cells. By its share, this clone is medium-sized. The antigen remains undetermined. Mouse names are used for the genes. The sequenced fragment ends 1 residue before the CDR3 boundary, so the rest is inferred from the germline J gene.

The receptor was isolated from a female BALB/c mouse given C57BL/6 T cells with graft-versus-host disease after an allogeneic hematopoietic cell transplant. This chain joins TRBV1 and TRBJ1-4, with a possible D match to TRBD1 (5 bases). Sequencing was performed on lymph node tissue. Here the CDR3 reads CTCSAPGRDERLFF. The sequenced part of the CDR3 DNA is TGCACCTGCAGTGCACCGGGGCGGGACGAAAGATTATTT.